Presented here are 4 T cell receptor beta chains from one specimen sequenced in a study of CD4 T cells in relation to SARS-CoV-2 and coronaviruses. Unexposed donor CD4+ T cells date from about 2011-2018, before the COVID-19 pandemic. Some clones are missing from TCRdb's copy, which holds only in-frame ones; the method was immunoSEQ multiplex PCR. The table lists tens of thousands of clones, 94% of them singletons. Input material: naive CD4+ T cells from PBMCs. Subset noted: naive CD4+ T cells isolated by negative enrichment. All receptors come from a human donor in good health.

This chain links TRBV5-1 with TRBJ2-3; 12 bases match TRBD2. Trimming cost V 4 bases and J 3 bases; bases outside gene matches: 15. The CDR3 spans 19 residues. Germline loops: CDR1 SGHRS, CDR2 YFSETQ. The CDR3, as DNA: TGCGCCAGCAGCAAGACTAGCGGGAGTAGAATAGCGGTTACAGATACGCAGTATTTT. Protein: CASSKTSGSRIAVTDTQYF.

J is TRBJ2-1 and V is TRBV4-1, with D perhaps matching TRBD2 (6 bases). The ends were cut back, 4 bases at V and 4 bases at J, with 20 bases in the middle. Per germline, CDR1 MGHRA and CDR2 YSYEKL. The CDR3 is 17 residues long. For the CDR3, the DNA is TGCGCCAGCAGCCCCCCTAGAGTCGGAGGGCGTTACAATGAGCAGTTCTTC. It translates to CASSPPRVGGRYNEQFF.

The chain carries TRBV2 and TRBJ2-5; 12 positions match TRBD2. Germline lookup yields CDR1 SNHLY and CDR2 FYNNEI. V was clipped by 5 bases and J by 7 bases; unmatched bases: 8. The CDR3 extends over 15 amino acids. This chain's CDR3 is CASSTSGRLGGTQYF. CDR3 DNA: TGTGCCAGCAGTACTAGCGGGAGGTTAGGGGGGACCCAGTACTTC. Drawing the rest from reference TRBV2 and TRBJ2-5, the complete variable domain is EPEVTQTPSHQVTQMGQEVILRCVPISNHLYFYWYRQILGQKVEFLVSFYNNEISEKSEIFDDQFSVERPDGSNFTLKIRSTKLEDSAMYFCASSTSGRLGGTQYFGPGTRLLVL.

The chain carries TRBV14 and TRBJ1-1; tentatively, D is TRBD1 (5 bases). Germline V gives CDR1 SGHDN, CDR2 FVKESK. The CDR3 is 12 amino acids. Trimming took 3 bases from V and 4 from J, leaving 6 bases between them. CDR3 region: CASSQQGTEAFF. The CDR3 region has the DNA TGTGCCAGCAGCCAGCAGGGCACTGAAGCTTTCTTT.